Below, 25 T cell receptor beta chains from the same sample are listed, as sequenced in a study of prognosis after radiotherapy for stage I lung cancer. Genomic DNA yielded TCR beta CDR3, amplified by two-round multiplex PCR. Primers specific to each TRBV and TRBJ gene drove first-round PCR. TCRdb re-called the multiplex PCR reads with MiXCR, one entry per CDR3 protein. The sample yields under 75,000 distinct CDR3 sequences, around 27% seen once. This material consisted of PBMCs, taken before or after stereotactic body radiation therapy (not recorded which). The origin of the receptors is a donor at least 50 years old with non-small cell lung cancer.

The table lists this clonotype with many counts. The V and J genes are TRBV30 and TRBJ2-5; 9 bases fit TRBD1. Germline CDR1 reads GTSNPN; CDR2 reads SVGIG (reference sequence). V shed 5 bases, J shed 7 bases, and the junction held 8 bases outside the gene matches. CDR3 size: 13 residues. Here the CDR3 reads CAWSGQGRGTQYF. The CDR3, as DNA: TGTGCCTGGTCGGGACAGGGCAGGGGGACCCAGTACTTC.

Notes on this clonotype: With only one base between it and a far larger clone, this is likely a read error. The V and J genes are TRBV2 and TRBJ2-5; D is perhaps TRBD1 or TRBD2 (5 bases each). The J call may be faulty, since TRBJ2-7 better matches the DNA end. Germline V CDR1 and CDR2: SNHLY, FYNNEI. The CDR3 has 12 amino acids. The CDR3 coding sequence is TGTGCCAGCAGTAGTGGGGGCTACGAGCAGTACTTC. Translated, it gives CASSSGGYEQYF.

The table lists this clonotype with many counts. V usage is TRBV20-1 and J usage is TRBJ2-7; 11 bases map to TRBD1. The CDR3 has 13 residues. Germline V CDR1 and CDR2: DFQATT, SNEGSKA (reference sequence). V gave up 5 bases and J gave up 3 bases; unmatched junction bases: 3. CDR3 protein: CSALGQGVYEQYF. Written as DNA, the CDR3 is TGCAGTGCTCTGGGACAGGGGGTCTACGAGCAGTACTTC.

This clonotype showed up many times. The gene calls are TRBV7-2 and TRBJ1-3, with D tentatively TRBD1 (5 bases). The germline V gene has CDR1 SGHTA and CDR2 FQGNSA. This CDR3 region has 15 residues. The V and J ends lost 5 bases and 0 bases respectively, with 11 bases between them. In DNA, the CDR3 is TGTGCCAGCAGCCAGCCACAGGTCTCTGGAAACACCATATATTTT. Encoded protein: CASSQPQVSGNTIYF.

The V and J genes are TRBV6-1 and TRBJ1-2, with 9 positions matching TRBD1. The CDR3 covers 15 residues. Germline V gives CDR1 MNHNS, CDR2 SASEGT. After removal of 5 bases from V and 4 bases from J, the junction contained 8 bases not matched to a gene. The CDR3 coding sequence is TGTGCCAGCAGTACCCGGACAGGGGTTGTCTATGGCTACACCTTC. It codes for CASSTRTGVVYGYTF.

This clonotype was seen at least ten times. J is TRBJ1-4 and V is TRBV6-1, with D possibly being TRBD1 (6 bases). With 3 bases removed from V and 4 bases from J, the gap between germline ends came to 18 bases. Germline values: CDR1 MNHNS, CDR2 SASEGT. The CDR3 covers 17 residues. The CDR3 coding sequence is TGTGCCAGCAGTGAGAAGGTTTGGGGGGGCGATAATGAAAAACTGTTTTTT. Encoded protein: CASSEKVWGGDNEKLFF.

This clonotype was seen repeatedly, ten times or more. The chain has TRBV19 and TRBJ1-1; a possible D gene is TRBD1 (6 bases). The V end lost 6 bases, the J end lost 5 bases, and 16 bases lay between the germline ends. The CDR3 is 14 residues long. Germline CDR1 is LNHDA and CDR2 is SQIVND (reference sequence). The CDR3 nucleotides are TGTGCCAGTAGCGACCGGGACACCGGAACTGAAGCTTTCTTT. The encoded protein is CASSDRDTGTEAFF.

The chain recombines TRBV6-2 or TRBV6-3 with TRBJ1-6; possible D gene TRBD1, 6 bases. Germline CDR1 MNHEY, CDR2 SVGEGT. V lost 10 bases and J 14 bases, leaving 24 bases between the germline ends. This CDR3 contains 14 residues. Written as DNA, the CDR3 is TGTGCCACTAACGACCGGGACACAAAATCAACCCTCCACTTT. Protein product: CATNDRDTKSTLHF.

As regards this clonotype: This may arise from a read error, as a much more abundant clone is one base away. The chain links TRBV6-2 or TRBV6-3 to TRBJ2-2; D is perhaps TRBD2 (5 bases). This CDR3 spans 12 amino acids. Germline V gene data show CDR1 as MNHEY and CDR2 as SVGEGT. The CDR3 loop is CASSEVPGDLFF. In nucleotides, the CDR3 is TGTGCCAGCAGTGAAGTACCCGGGGATCTGTTTTTT.

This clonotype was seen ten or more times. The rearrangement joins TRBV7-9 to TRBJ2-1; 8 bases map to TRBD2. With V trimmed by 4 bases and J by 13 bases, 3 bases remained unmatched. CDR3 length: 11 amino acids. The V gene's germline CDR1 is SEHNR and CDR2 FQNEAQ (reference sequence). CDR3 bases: TGTGCCAGCAGCTACCGGGGGGGACAGTTCTTC. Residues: CASSYRGGQFF. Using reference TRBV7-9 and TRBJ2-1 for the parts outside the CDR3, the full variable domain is DTGVSQNPRHKITKRGQNVTFRCDPISEHNRLYWYRQTLGQGPEFLTYFQNEAQLEKSRLLSDRFSAERPKGSFSTLEIQRTEQGDSAMYLCASSYRGGQFFGPGTRLTVL.

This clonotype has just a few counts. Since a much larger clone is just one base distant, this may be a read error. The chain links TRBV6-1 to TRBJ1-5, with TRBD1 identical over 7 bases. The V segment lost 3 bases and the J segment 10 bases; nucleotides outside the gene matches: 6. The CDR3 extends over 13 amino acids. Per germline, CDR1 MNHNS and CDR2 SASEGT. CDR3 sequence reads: CASSEDRMYPQHF. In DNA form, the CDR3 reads TGTGCCAGCAGTGAGGACAGGATGTATCCCCAGCATTTT.

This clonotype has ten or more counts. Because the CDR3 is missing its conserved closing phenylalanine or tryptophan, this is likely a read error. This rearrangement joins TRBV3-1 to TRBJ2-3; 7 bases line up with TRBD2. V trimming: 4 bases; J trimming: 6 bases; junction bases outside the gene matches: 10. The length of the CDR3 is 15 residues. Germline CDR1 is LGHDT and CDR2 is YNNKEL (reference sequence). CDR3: CASSLSGDYGDTQYC. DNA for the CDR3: TGTGCCAGCAGCCTCAGCGGGGACTACGGGGATACGCAGTATTGT.

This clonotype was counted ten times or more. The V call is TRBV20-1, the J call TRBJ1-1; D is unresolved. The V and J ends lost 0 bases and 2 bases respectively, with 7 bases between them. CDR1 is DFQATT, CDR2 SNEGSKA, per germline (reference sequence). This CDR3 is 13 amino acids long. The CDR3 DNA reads TGCAGTGCTAGAGACCGCTTAAACACTGAAGCTTTCTTT. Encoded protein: CSARDRLNTEAFF.

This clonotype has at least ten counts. The CDR3 nucleotides are TGTGCCAGCAGCTTCGGTGGTGGGGCGGGGGGTTTATCCTACGAGCAGTACTTC. Its translation is CASSFGGGAGGLSYEQYF. The chain uses TRBV7-8 and TRBJ2-7; TRBD2 aligns across 8 bases. Germline trimming cut 3 bases from V and 1 base from J; bases unmatched to any gene: 14. There are 18 residues in the CDR3. The germline gives CDR1 SGHVS, CDR2 FQNEAQ.

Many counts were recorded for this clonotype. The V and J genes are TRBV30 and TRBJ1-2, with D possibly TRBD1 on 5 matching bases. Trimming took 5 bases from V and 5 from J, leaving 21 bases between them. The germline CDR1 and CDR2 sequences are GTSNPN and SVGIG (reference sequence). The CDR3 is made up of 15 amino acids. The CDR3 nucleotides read TGTGCCTGGGTCAGGGACCCCCGAAGGGATTATGGCTACACCTTC. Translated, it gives CAWVRDPRRDYGYTF.

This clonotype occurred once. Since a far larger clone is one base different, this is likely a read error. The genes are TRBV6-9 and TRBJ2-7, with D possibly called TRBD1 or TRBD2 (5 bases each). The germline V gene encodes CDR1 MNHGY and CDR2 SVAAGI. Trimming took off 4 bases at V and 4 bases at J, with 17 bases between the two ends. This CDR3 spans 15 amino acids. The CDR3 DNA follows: TGTGCCAGCAGTTCCCCGGGGCCTAAGAATTACGAGCAGTACTTC. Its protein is CASSSPGPKNYEQYF.

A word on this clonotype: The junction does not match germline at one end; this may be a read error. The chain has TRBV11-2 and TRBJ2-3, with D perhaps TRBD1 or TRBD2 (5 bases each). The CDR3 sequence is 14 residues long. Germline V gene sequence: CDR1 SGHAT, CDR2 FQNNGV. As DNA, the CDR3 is TGTGCCAACAGCCCGGACTGGAGAGGGGATAAGCAGTATTTT. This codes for CANSPDWRGDKQYF.

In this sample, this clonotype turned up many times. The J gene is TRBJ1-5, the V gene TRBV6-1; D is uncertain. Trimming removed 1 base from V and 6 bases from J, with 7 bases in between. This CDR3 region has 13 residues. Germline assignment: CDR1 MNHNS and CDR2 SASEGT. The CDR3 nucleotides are TGTGCCAGCAGTGAAGGGTGGAGTCAGCCCCAGCATTTT. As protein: CASSEGWSQPQHF.

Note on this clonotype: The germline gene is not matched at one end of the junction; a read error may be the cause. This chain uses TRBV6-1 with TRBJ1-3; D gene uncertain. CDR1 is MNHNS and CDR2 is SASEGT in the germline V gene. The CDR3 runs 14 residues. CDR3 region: CASSELGSANTIYF. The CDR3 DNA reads TGTGCCAGCAGTGAATTAGGTTCTGCAAACACCATATATTTT.

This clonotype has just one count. CDR3 coding DNA: TGTGCCAGCATCCCCGGGGGGGGGCGTCGGGAGTACTTC. Translated, it gives CASIPGGGRREYF. V is TRBV27 and J is TRBJ2-7, with 8 bases identical to TRBD2. The length of the CDR3 is 13 residues. The trim removed 7 bases at V and 11 bases at J, leaving 13 bases unmatched. Germline CDR1 reads MNHEY; CDR2 reads SMNVEV (reference sequence).

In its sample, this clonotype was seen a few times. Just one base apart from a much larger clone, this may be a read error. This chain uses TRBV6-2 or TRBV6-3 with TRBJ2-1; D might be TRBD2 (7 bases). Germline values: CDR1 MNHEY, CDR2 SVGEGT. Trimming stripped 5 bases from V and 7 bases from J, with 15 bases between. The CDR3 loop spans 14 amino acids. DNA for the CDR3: TGTGCCAGCAGTCCGGGGGGCCCGGTGAATGAGCAGTTCTTC. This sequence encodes CASSPGGPVNEQFF.

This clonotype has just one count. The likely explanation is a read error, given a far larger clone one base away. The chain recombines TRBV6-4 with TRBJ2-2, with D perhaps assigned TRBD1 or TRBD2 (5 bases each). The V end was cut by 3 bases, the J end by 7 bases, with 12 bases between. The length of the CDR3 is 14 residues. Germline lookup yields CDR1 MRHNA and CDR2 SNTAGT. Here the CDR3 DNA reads TGTGCCAGCAGTGAATGGGACGGGGACGGGGAGCTGTTTTTT. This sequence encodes CASSEWDGDGELFF.

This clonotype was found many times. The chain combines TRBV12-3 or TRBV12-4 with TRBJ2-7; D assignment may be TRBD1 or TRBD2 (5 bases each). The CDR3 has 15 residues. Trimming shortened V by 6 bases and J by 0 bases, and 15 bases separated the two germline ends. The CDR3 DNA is TGTGCCAGCAGACCCGGGACGTCCAGCTCCTACGAGCAGTACTTC. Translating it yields CASRPGTSSSYEQYF.

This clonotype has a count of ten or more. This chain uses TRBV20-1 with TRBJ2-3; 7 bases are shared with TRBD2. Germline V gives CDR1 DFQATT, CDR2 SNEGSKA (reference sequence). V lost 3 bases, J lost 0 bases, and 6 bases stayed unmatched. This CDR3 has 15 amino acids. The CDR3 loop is CSARKGGTSTDTQYF. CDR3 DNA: TGCAGTGCTAGGAAGGGAGGGACCAGCACAGATACGCAGTATTTT.

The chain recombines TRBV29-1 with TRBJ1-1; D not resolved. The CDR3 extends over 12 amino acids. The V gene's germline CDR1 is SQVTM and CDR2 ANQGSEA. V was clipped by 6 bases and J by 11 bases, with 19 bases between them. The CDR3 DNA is TGCAGCGTCGCCGAATGGGGAATAGGGGCTTTCTTT. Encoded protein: CSVAEWGIGAFF.